This T cell receptor (beta chain) was recovered during a study of T cell responses to AZD1222 COVID-19 vaccine. Profiled with immunoSEQ multiplex PCR; TCRdb holds only in-frame clones, not every one. The sample holds around 120,000 clones, 85% to 90% seen once. V was cut by 4 bases and J by 1 base, with 12 bases left in between. This CDR3 region has 16 residues. Germline CDR1 reads SGHTS; CDR2 reads YDEGEE. This rearrangement joins TRBV5-8 to TRBJ1-6; D not resolved. The sequence was obtained from an adult in good health. The sample consisted of peripheral blood, taken on day 0 of AZD1222 vaccination. The CDR3 nucleotides read TGTGCCAGCAGCCACCGACTTAAGTCCTATAATTCACCCCTCCACTTT. It is translated as CASSHRLKSYNSPLHF.